These 8 T cell receptor beta chains share one sample of origin, sequenced in a study of blood T cell repertoires in COVID-19. Generated by immunoSEQ multiplex PCR, the TCRdb table keeps only in-frame clones and is missing some. The sample consists of 150,000 to 200,000 clones, around 82% of them appearing once. Material for sequencing was peripheral blood. All receptors derive from a human donor with acute or convalescent COVID-19. The donor label of this sample is uncertain.

As for this clone: The same CDR3 can be traced to other DNA sequences in this sample. V and J are TRBV12-3 or TRBV12-4 and TRBJ2-5; D possibly corresponds to TRBD1 (5 bases). CDR3 length: 12 amino acids. Trimming removed 2 bases at V and 4 bases at J, with 5 bases between. The CDR3 sequence is CASSLRGETQYF. The CDR3 bases are TGTGCCAGCAGTTTAAGGGGAGAGACCCAGTACTTC.

This clone was found once. The genes are TRBV10-1 and TRBJ2-1, with D possibly matching TRBD2 (5 bases). V dropped 3 bases and J dropped 0 bases, with 6 bases sitting between them. This CDR3 spans 14 amino acids. Per the germline V gene, CDR1 is WNHNN and CDR2 is SYGVQD (reference sequence). The DNA of the CDR3 is TGCGCCAGCAGTGAACGGGGCTCCTACAATGAGCAGTTCTTC. Its translation: CASSERGSYNEQFF.

This chain uses TRBV5-1 with TRBJ2-7; no reliable D call. V lost 4 bases to trimming and J lost 2 bases, with 7 bases between them. Per germline, CDR1 SGHRS and CDR2 YFSETQ. This CDR3 region has 12 residues. DNA of the CDR3: TGCGCCAGCAGCCAAGCAACCTACGAGCAGTACTTC. It yields the protein CASSQATYEQYF.

The V and J genes are TRBV4-1 and TRBJ2-5; TRBD2 matches at 10 bases. Per germline, CDR1 MGHRA and CDR2 YSYEKL. This CDR3 has 16 residues. Trimming took 3 bases from V and 2 from J; bases not matched to a gene: 6. The CDR3 is CASSHLGTSDQETQYF. The CDR3 nucleotides are TGCGCCAGCAGCCACCTGGGGACTAGCGATCAAGAGACCCAGTACTTC.

The chain links TRBV7-2 to TRBJ1-1; TRBD1 might be the D (6 bases). V was shortened by 3 bases and J by 5 bases, with 16 bases between the two germline ends. Germline CDR1 SGHTA, CDR2 FQGNSA. The CDR3 contains 15 residues. This CDR3 reads CASSFTRGGGTEAFF. The CDR3 nucleotides read TGTGCCAGCAGCTTTACCCGAGGGGGGGGTACTGAAGCTTTCTTT.

This sequence joins TRBV5-1 and TRBJ2-6, with D uncertain. Germline V lookup: CDR1 SGHRS, CDR2 YFSETQ. This CDR3 spans 15 amino acids. V was pared by 2 bases and J by 2 bases, with 8 bases between. CDR3 residues: CASSLHLTGANVLTF. The CDR3 DNA sequence: TGCGCCAGCAGCTTACATTTAACTGGGGCCAACGTCCTGACTTTC.

The V gene is TRBV27, the J gene TRBJ2-2; 7 bases match TRBD2. The CDR3 is made up of 15 amino acids. Losses at the gene ends were 0 bases for V and 5 bases for J; bases not matched to a gene: 3. The germline V gene encodes CDR1 MNHEY and CDR2 SMNVEV (reference sequence). In DNA form, the CDR3 reads TGTGCCAGCAGTTTATCCGGGGGAGGGACCGGGGAGCTGTTTTTT. It translates to CASSLSGGGTGELFF.

The gene calls are TRBV30 and TRBJ1-2; D possibly corresponds to TRBD1 (5 bases). Germline CDR1 reads GTSNPN; CDR2 reads SVGIG (reference sequence). The V and J ends lost 2 bases and 8 bases respectively, with 18 bases between them. This CDR3 has 14 residues. The CDR3 coding sequence is TGTGCCTGGAGTAACCACGAGGGGACTATGGGCTACACCTTC. It yields the protein CAWSNHEGTMGYTF.